Included here is one T cell receptor (beta chain) sequence, with context. The antigen this receptor binds is unknown. Base quality data are lacking; no much larger clone is found one base away. The record originates from a study of blood T cell repertoires in COVID-19 (dated by TCRdb to 2020 to 2022). Regarding the study in general: Samples from collaborators originated in the United States, Italy and Spain and spanned both the acute and convalescent phases of COVID-19. The material from the prospective study consisted of cDNA or gDNA derived from T cells, B-cell-depleted T cells, or PBMCs. The dataset comprised deeply sampled blood TCRbeta repertoires from subjects exposed to, actively infected with, or recovered from COVID-19. A freely available public database, intended as a resource for researchers studying the immune response to SARS-CoV-2, is where the repertoires were released. The samples were drawn from two sources: the first 160 participants of the ongoing ImmuneRACE study, and 1,200 or so subjects contributed by 6 global collaborators. Sample metadata almost always included a de-identified subject ID, COVID-19 status, age in years and sex. HLA class I and class II types, where available, came from metadata supplied by the sample provider rather than from assay-based typing.

Enrolling through a virtual design, the prospective study's participants ranged in age from roughly 18 to 89 years and lived across more than 20 United States geographic areas. In the prospective study, cohorts were assigned on the basis of participant-reported clinical history obtained from a screening survey and a study questionnaire. Exposed participants had been in contact with someone with a PCR-confirmed or clinician-diagnosed COVID-19 case within 2 weeks of study entry. Each participant in the prospective study had whole blood, serum and a nasopharyngeal or oropharyngeal swab collected by mobile phlebotomists. Additional blood draws and questionnaires over an approximately 2-month period could optionally be provided by prospective study participants. Blood samples from the prospective study were shipped frozen or at room temperature prior to DNA extraction. Broader findings and caveats from the paper: Clinical and demographic metadata were provided uncurated, with the amount varying by source and participant.

TCRbeta CDR3 regions were amplified from genomic DNA using the immunoSEQ Assay, a bias-controlled multiplex PCR. Turning to the authors' computational methods: Nucleated cell counts per sample were estimated from amplification of reference gene primers within the assay. To quantify the absolute abundance of each unique TCRbeta CDR3 rearrangement, sequence reads were collapsed and filtered. For each sample, productive Simpson clonality was calculated as the square root of Simpson's diversity index across productive rearrangements. TCRdb obtained this table from immuneACCESS and retained in-frame rearrangements with V and J assigned. These tables miss some clones; where compared with another copy, unresolved V genes account for less than half of the shortfall, and the remainder is unexplained. The V and J calls and clone size are taken from that table; D and trimming were inferred from the DNA. This sample is represented by approximately 300,000 clones; 85% of them were singletons. The ten largest clones take up 1.9% of the sample.

The germline V gene supplies CDR1 SGHRS and CDR2 YFSETQ. Reading from cysteine to phenylalanine, the CDR3 counts 13 amino acids. Kept here is only the CDR3 DNA, which spans 39 bases and is read in frame from base 1. The germline ends are 6 bases apart after V is trimmed by 0 bases and J by 6 bases. Specimen: PBMCs or T cells enriched from blood (not recorded which). The rearranged segments are TRBV5-1 and TRBJ2-2, with the D gene too uncertain to name. The clonotype originates from a woman aged 30 to 39 who had been exposed to COVID-19. The CDR3 here reads CASSLATSGELFF. The bases are TGCGCCAGCAGCTTGGCTACCTCCGGGGAGCTGTTTTTT.